This T cell receptor (beta chain) was retrieved from a study of cytomegalovirus exposure and HLA in healthy donors. Study-wide background: Counted in an early data release were approximately 85 million unique TCRs from HLA-typed donors. Overall study results and limits: The study flagged 150 to 200 TCR beta chains as cytomegalovirus-associated. Later analysis showed TCR association rates varying by HLA locus, highest for DRB1 and lowest for HLA-C.

In the PCR, 60 Vbeta and 13 Jbeta primers were used. Profiled with immunoSEQ multiplex PCR; TCRdb holds only in-frame clones, not every one. The data show a few hundred thousand clones, with approximately 83% seen just once and more than 8.5% held by the top ten. Unrecorded immune exposure was likely among donors, who were nominally healthy when sampled. This clone was observed a few times. What it binds is unknown. Other DNA sequences in this sample translate to the same CDR3. Losses at the gene ends were 5 bases for V and 0 bases for J; bases not matched to a gene: 4. Per germline, CDR1 MNHNS and CDR2 SASEGT. This CDR3 contains 14 residues.

The sequenced material came from PBMCs. The sequence derives from a woman in her 50s in good health and CMV-seropositive. This sequence joins TRBV6-1 and TRBJ2-7, with TRBD1 matching 7 bases. CDR3 in amino acids: CASSRDSSSYEQYF. DNA of the CDR3: TGTGCCAGCAGTCGGGACAGTAGCTCCTACGAGCAGTACTTC.